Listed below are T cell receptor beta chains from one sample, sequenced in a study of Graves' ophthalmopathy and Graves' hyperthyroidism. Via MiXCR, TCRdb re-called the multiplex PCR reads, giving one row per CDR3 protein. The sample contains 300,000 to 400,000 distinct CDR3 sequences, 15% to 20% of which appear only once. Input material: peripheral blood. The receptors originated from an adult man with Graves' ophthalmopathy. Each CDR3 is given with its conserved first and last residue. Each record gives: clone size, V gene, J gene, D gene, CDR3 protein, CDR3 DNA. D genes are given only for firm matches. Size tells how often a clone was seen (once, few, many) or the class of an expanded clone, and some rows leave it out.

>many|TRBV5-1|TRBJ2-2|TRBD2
CASSSTSGGNTGELFF
TGCGCCAGCAGCTCTACTAGCGGAGGGAACACCGGGGAGCTGTTTTTT
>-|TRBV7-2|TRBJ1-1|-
CASRAPVNTEAFF
TGTGCCAGCAGAGCCCCAGTGAACACTGAAGCTTTCTTT
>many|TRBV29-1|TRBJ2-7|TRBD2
CSVDRGTNSYEQYF
TGCAGCGTTGACCGCGGGACTAATTCTTACGAGCAGTACTTC
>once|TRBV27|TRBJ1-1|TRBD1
CASSLLGTGENTEAFF
TGTGCCAGCAGTTTACTTGGGACAGGTGAGAACACTGAAGCTTTCTTT
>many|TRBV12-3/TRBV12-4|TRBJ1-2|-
CASSLVQGHYGYTF
TGTGCCAGCAGTTTAGTACAGGGCCACTATGGCTACACCTTC
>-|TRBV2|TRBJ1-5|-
CASSQDGFSNQPQHF
TGTGCCAGCAGCCAGGACGGTTTTAGCAATCAGCCCCAGCATTTT
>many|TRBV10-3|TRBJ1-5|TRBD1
CAISPGQSNQPQHF
TGTGCCATCAGCCCGGGACAGAGCAATCAGCCCCAGCATTTT
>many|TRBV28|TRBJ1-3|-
CASSSSRNTIYF
TGTGCCAGCAGTTCATCCAGAAACACCATATATTTT
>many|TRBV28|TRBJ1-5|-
CASSLTGRGFQPQHF
TGTGCCAGCAGTTTAACAGGTCGAGGCTTTCAGCCCCAGCATTTT
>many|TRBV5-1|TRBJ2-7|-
CASSFGGNYGRNEQYF
TGCGCCAGCAGCTTCGGCGGGAACTATGGCAGGAACGAGCAGTACTTC
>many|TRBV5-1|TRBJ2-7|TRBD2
CASSATPTSHEQYF
TGCGCCAGCAGCGCGACCCCGACTAGCCACGAGCAGTACTTC